One sample yielded the 10 T cell receptor beta chains listed below, sequenced in a study of technical replicates of blood from a handful of donors. The method was immunoSEQ multiplex PCR; TCRdb's version includes in-frame clones alone and lacks a portion of them. The sample holds 80,000 to 90,000 clones; just under 95% are singletons and the top ten take approximately 0.24%. The material sequenced was T cells isolated from PBMCs. The receptors shown here come from a human donor in good health.

The V call is TRBV12-5, the J call TRBJ1-6, with 8 bases identical to TRBD1. The CDR3 has 16 residues. V shed 1 base, J shed 7 bases, and the junction held 6 bases outside the gene matches. Germline V gene sequence: CDR1 LGHNT, CDR2 FRNRAP. The CDR3 region is CASGLGPTGGNSPLHF. In DNA, the CDR3 is TGTGCTAGTGGTTTGGGCCCAACAGGGGGAAATTCACCCCTCCACTTT.

The chain has TRBV5-6 and TRBJ2-3; D is unclear. V was shortened by 0 bases and J by 0 bases, with 20 bases between the two germline ends. The CDR3 loop spans 19 amino acids. Per germline, CDR1 SGHDT and CDR2 YYEEEE. Here the CDR3 DNA reads TGTGCCAGCAGCTTGGGTAACCACGCAGGATCCTTTAGCACAGATACGCAGTATTTT. Translation: CASSLGNHAGSFSTDTQYF.

The V gene is TRBV5-1, the J gene TRBJ2-1; 8 bases agree with TRBD1. CDR3 length equals 17 residues. CDR1 is SGHRS, CDR2 YFSETQ, per germline. The junction had 11 bases not matched to a gene; V was cut back by 4 bases and J by 2 bases. In nucleotides, the CDR3 is TGCGCCAGCAGCACTGGCGGCGGGACAGGCCCCTACAATGAGCAGTTCTTC. Its translation: CASSTGGGTGPYNEQFF.

The chain is built from TRBV6-6 and TRBJ1-2; the D gene is possibly TRBD1 (6 bases). Trimming cost V 7 bases and J 0 bases, with 15 bases left between them. CDR3 size: 15 residues. Germline V CDR1 and CDR2: MNHNY, SVGAGI (reference sequence). The CDR3 nucleotides read TGTGCCAGCAACCGTCAGGGGATGGCTAACTATGGCTACACCTTC. Protein: CASNRQGMANYGYTF.

A few counts support this clone. The chain links TRBV10-2 to TRBJ2-7; D perhaps matches TRBD1 (6 bases). From germline, CDR1 is WSHSY and CDR2 SAAADI. V lost 6 bases to trimming and J lost 2 bases, with 11 bases between them. This CDR3 region has 13 residues. The CDR3 sequence: CASSRQDTYEQYF. The DNA of the CDR3 is TGCGCCAGCAGCCGACAGGATACCTACGAGCAGTACTTC.

The chain is built from TRBV6-6 and TRBJ2-5, with TRBD2 as a possible D gene (5 bases). The V end lost 6 bases, the J end lost 2 bases, and 13 bases lay between the germline ends. Germline-derived CDR1 and CDR2 are MNHNY and SVGAGI (reference sequence). This CDR3 has 14 residues. CDR3 residues: CASSFGILQETQYF. The CDR3 nucleotides read TGTGCCAGCAGCTTCGGGATACTTCAAGAGACCCAGTACTTC.

The count of this clone is one. The gene calls are TRBV18 and TRBJ1-1, with TRBD1 identical over 8 bases. V dropped 5 bases and J dropped 7; count of bases not matched to a gene: 6. Germline V CDR1 and CDR2: KGHSH, LQKENI. This CDR3 has 13 amino acids. The CDR3 nucleotides read TGTGCCAGCTCATCGACAGGGGATTATGAAGCTTTCTTT. This translates into CASSSTGDYEAFF.

The rearrangement joins TRBV28 to TRBJ1-5; D unclear. V was cut by 2 bases and J by 6 bases, with 5 bases left in between. CDR1 is MDHEN and CDR2 is SYDVKM in the germline V gene. The CDR3 is 12 residues long. The CDR3 loop is CASSLGGQPQHF. CDR3 DNA sequence: TGTGCCAGCAGTTTAGGAGGTCAGCCCCAGCATTTT.

The chain combines TRBV7-6 with TRBJ1-1; D ambiguous. The ends were cut back, 5 bases at V and 2 bases at J, with 6 bases in the middle. The CDR3 is 12 residues long. Germline CDR1 reads SGHVS; CDR2 reads FNYEAQ. In DNA form, the CDR3 reads TGTGCCAGCAGCCCCCTTAACACTGAAGCTTTCTTT. Encoded protein: CASSPLNTEAFF.

The chain employs TRBV9 and TRBJ1-1; weak D call: TRBD1 (5 bases). The germline gives CDR1 SGDLS, CDR2 YYNGEE. The V end lost 4 bases, the J end lost 4 bases, and 20 bases lay between the germline ends. The length of the CDR3 is 16 residues. CDR3 nucleotides: TGTGCCAGCAGCTCCGGGGGTCGAGGGGTGAGCACTGAAGCTTTCTTT. Protein sequence: CASSSGGRGVSTEAFF.